The present T cell receptor (beta chain) was sequenced within a study of T cell repertoires in ileal Crohn's disease. Notes on the study in general: Clonal expansions were more frequent in active smokers than non-smokers at surgery.

The V end lost 7 bases, the J end lost 8 bases, and 20 bases lay between the germline ends. Germline CDR1 reads MDHEN; CDR2 reads SYDVKM. This CDR3 is 14 amino acids long. Note on this clone: As yet, its antigen is unknown.

Some clones are missing from TCRdb's copy, which holds only in-frame ones; the method was immunoSEQ multiplex PCR. The sample has about 14,000 clones; roughly 80% are singletons. This sequence originates from an adult with Crohn's disease. The rearrangement joins TRBV28 to TRBJ1-2; a weak D match, TRBD1 (6 bases). The sequenced sample was ileal tissue. The CDR3 coding sequence is TGTGCCAGCAATTCGGAAGAGGGGGTAAGGGGCTACACCTTC. Translation: CASNSEEGVRGYTF.